Presented here are 24 T cell receptor beta chains from one specimen sequenced in a study of cytomegalovirus exposure and HLA in healthy donors (dated by TCRdb to 2015 to 2018). The method behind the library was the immunoSEQ multiplex PCR assay. For the multiplex PCR, a mixture combining 60 forward primers for TCR Vbeta segments and 13 reverse primers for TCR Jbeta segments was used. The clones in this table, taken by TCRdb from immuneACCESS, are in-frame only. Not every clone is retained; where verified, under half of the shortfall comes from an unresolved V gene, and the cause of the rest is unknown. The sample data list approximately 120,000 clones, and less than 85% of these were observed just once. About 8.9% of the sample is taken by the ten largest. Specimen: PBMCs. The source of these receptors is a man under 40 in good health and CMV-seropositive.

This sequence joins TRBV11-3 and TRBJ2-5; the D gene is possibly TRBD2 (6 bases). The CDR3 is made up of 15 amino acids. Looked up from germline, CDR1 is SGHNT and CDR2 is YENEEA. V was clipped by 4 bases and J by 11 bases, with 23 bases between them. Here the CDR3 reads CASSSGRGRSVEQYF. The CDR3 nucleotides read TGTGCCAGCAGCTCTGGGAGAGGGAGGTCAGTGGAGCAGTACTTC.

V and J are TRBV10-1 and TRBJ2-7; the D gene is possibly TRBD2 (6 bases). V lost 2 bases and J 3 bases, leaving 14 bases between the germline ends. Germline V CDR1 and CDR2: WNHNN, SYGVQD (reference sequence). This CDR3 comprises 15 residues. The DNA of the CDR3 is TGCGCCAGCAGTGAGAGGGGTCGGGGAGGCTACGAGCAGTACTTC. This sequence encodes CASSERGRGGYEQYF.

The chain joins TRBV18 to TRBJ1-1; a weak D match, TRBD1 (5 bases). Germline V lookup: CDR1 KGHSH, CDR2 LQKENI. The germline V and J ends were trimmed by 3 bases and 3 bases, with 8 bases remaining between them. CDR3 length: 13 amino acids. DNA of the CDR3: TGTGCCAGCTCACCGGACAAGTACACTGAAGCTTTCTTT. Translating it yields CASSPDKYTEAFF.

The chain links TRBV9 to TRBJ1-5, with a possible D match to TRBD1 (6 bases). The CDR3 loop spans 15 amino acids. Germline CDR1 is SGDLS and CDR2 is YYNGEE. Trimming shortened V by 4 bases and J by 5 bases, and 16 bases separated the two germline ends. The CDR3 is CASSPPGSGDQPQHF. Here the CDR3 DNA reads TGTGCCAGCAGCCCCCCCGGATCAGGGGATCAGCCCCAGCATTTT. Filled out from reference TRBV9 and TRBJ1-5, the complete variable domain reads DSGVTQTPKHLITATGQRVTLRCSPRSGDLSVYWYQQSLDQGLQFLIQYYNGEERAKGNILERFSAQQFPDLHSELNLSSLELGDSALYFCASSPPGSGDQPQHFGDGTRLSIL.

The CDR3 protein is CASGFSGQNYGYTF. CDR3 bases: TGTGCTAGTGGTTTTTCGGGACAGAACTATGGCTACACCTTC. This sequence joins TRBV12-5 and TRBJ1-2; 7 nucleotides line up with TRBD1. V lost 3 bases, J lost 2 bases, and 3 bases stayed unmatched. This CDR3 region has 14 residues. Germline lookup yields CDR1 LGHNT and CDR2 FRNRAP.

The chain uses TRBV5-1 and TRBJ2-5, with TRBD1 matching over 9 bases. The V gene end was trimmed by 1 base and the J gene end by 2 bases; junction bases not matched to a gene: 3. Germline loops: CDR1 SGHRS, CDR2 YFSETQ. The CDR3 spans 15 residues. Written as DNA, the CDR3 is TGCGCCAGCAGCTTGATGACAGGGGGTCAAGAGACCCAGTACTTC. Translating it yields CASSLMTGGQETQYF.

A single count supports this clone. The rearrangement uses TRBV5-5 and TRBJ1-1; the match to TRBD1 covers 7 bases. This CDR3 has 17 residues. The germline V gene encodes CDR1 SGHKS and CDR2 YYEKEE (reference sequence). V dropped 4 bases and J dropped 0; count of bases not matched to a gene: 12. CDR3 sequence (DNA): TGTGCCAGCAGCGTCTTAGACAGGGAGGCTCTGAACACTGAAGCTTTCTTT. Translating gives CASSVLDREALNTEAFF.

J is TRBJ1-3 and V is TRBV28, with D unresolved. The CDR3 extends over 14 amino acids. The V and J ends lost 6 bases and 2 bases respectively, with 11 bases between them. The germline V gene encodes CDR1 MDHEN and CDR2 SYDVKM. The CDR3 sequence: CASSLGATGNTIYF. CDR3 in DNA: TGTGCCAGCAGCCTAGGTGCTACTGGAAACACCATATATTTT.

This chain connects TRBV9 to TRBJ2-1; D perhaps matches TRBD1 (8 bases). From germline, CDR1 is SGDLS and CDR2 YYNGEE. Trimming took off 6 bases at V and 9 bases at J, with 16 bases between the two ends. The CDR3 length is 13 residues. CDR3 region: CASTQGASGEQFF. The CDR3 DNA reads as TGTGCCAGCACCCAGGGGGCTAGCGGTGAGCAGTTCTTC.

A few counts support this clone. This sequence joins TRBV30 and TRBJ1-2; TRBD1 matches at 9 bases. V shed 7 bases and J 2 bases; nucleotides not matched to a gene: 11. The length of the CDR3 is 15 residues. Germline CDR1 is GTSNPN and CDR2 is SVGIG (reference sequence). CDR3 sequence (DNA): TGTGCCTATAAATTAGACAGGGGGACGAACTATGGCTACACCTTC. It encodes CAYKLDRGTNYGYTF. Combining the CDR3 with reference TRBV30 and TRBJ1-2 gives the whole variable domain SQTIHQWPATLVQPVGSPLSLECTVEGTSNPNLYWYRQAAGRGLQLLFYSVGIGQISSEVPQNLSASRPQDRQFILSSKKLLLSDSGFYLCAYKLDRGTNYGYTFGSGTRLTVV.

The chain uses TRBV7-6 and TRBJ2-2; D is unresolved. V was pared by 5 bases and J by 0 bases, with 4 bases between. The germline V gene has CDR1 SGHVS and CDR2 FNYEAQ. CDR3 length: 13 residues. This CDR3 reads CASSLSNTGELFF. For the CDR3, the DNA is TGTGCCAGCAGCCTCTCGAACACCGGGGAGCTGTTTTTT.

V and J are TRBV19 and TRBJ2-7; maybe TRBD2 (5 bases). Looked up from germline, CDR1 is LNHDA and CDR2 is SQIVND (reference sequence). The CDR3 runs 14 residues. The germline V and J ends were trimmed by 3 bases and 2 bases, with 11 bases remaining between them. The CDR3 nucleotides read TGTGCCAGTAGTATCGGACGGGGAACCTACGAGCAGTACTTC. Translated, it gives CASSIGRGTYEQYF.

The chain uses TRBV11-1 and TRBJ2-7; 10 nucleotides agree with TRBD1. The CDR3 covers 15 residues. Per the germline V gene, CDR1 is SGHAT and CDR2 is FQDESV (reference sequence). V lost 2 bases, J lost 3 bases, and 4 bases stayed unmatched. CDR3 in amino acids: CASSLRDRGRYEQYF. CDR3 bases: TGTGCCAGCAGCTTACGGGACAGGGGTCGCTACGAGCAGTACTTC.

V usage is TRBV10-3 and J usage is TRBJ2-3; no definite D call. With 3 bases removed from V and 2 bases from J, the gap between germline ends came to 9 bases. Germline lookup yields CDR1 ENHRY and CDR2 SYGVKD. The CDR3 spans 14 residues. The CDR3 region has the DNA TGTGCCATCAGTGAAGAGAGCTACACAGATACGCAGTATTTT. Its translation: CAISEESYTDTQYF.

V usage is TRBV2 and J usage is TRBJ2-7; a possible D gene is TRBD1 (6 bases). Trimming pared 6 bases from V and 7 bases from J, leaving 10 bases between. The CDR3 runs to 11 residues. Looked up from germline, CDR1 is SNHLY and CDR2 is FYNNEI. CDR3 sequence: CASRDRREQYF. The CDR3 DNA reads as TGTGCCAGCAGGGACAGAAGGGAGCAGTACTTC.

The CDR3 reads CASSIRGGANYGYTF. The CDR3 DNA sequence: TGTGCCAGTAGTATTCGAGGGGGCGCGAACTATGGCTACACCTTC. V and J are TRBV19 and TRBJ1-2, with 7 bases that match TRBD1. V gave up 3 bases and J gave up 2 bases; unmatched junction bases: 6. Germline CDR1 is LNHDA and CDR2 is SQIVND (reference sequence). CDR3 length: 15 residues. The whole variable domain, filled in from reference TRBV19 and TRBJ1-2, reads DGGITQSPKYLFRKEGQNVTLSCEQNLNHDAMYWYRQDPGQGLRLIYYSQIVNDFQKGDIAEGYSVSREKKESFPLTVTSAQKNPTAFYLCASSIRGGANYGYTFGSGTRLTVV.

The chain combines TRBV10-2 with TRBJ2-3, with D possibly being TRBD2 (5 bases). Trimming stripped 6 bases from V and 6 bases from J, with 10 bases between. This CDR3 is 12 amino acids long. Per the germline V gene, CDR1 is WSHSY and CDR2 is SAAADI. The DNA of the CDR3 is TGCGCCAGCAGGGGCCGGAGGGATACGCAGTATTTT. Translating it yields CASRGRRDTQYF.

V gene TRBV10-3 combines with J gene TRBJ1-3; D remains unclear. This CDR3 region has 14 residues. Looked up from germline, CDR1 is ENHRY and CDR2 is SYGVKD. The germline V and J ends were trimmed by 10 bases and 0 bases, with 13 bases remaining between them. Written as DNA, the CDR3 is TGTGCCACCCGGTTGAGATTCTCTGGAAACACCATATATTTT. Protein: CATRLRFSGNTIYF.

The chain employs TRBV5-6 and TRBJ2-7; maybe TRBD1 (5 bases). This CDR3 has 16 residues. Per the germline V gene, CDR1 is SGHDT and CDR2 is YYEEEE. V was shortened by 4 bases and J by 2 bases, with 19 bases between the two germline ends. CDR3 DNA: TGTGCCAGCAGCCCTGGCGTAGGGGATCGGGCCTACGAGCAGTACTTC. It yields the protein CASSPGVGDRAYEQYF.

The chain combines TRBV7-6 with TRBJ2-1; D gene ambiguous. The V end lost 1 base, the J end lost 0 bases, and 13 bases lay between the germline ends. Germline-derived CDR1 and CDR2 are SGHVS and FNYEAQ. The CDR3 contains 17 residues. CDR3 protein: CASSLEVAERSYNEQFF. CDR3 in DNA: TGTGCCAGCAGCTTAGAGGTTGCAGAGCGCTCCTACAATGAGCAGTTCTTC.

V and J are TRBV5-1 and TRBJ2-7; D unclear. The CDR3 contains 15 residues. The V gene's germline CDR1 is SGHRS and CDR2 YFSETQ. V lost 0 bases and J lost 4, with 14 bases in between. CDR3 sequence reads: CASSLDTHEEYEQYF. The CDR3 nucleotides are TGCGCCAGCAGCTTGGACACCCATGAGGAGTACGAGCAGTACTTC.

The chain is built from TRBV30 and TRBJ1-5; D not resolved. CDR1 GTSNPN and CDR2 SVGIG come from the germline V gene (reference sequence). The germline V and J ends were trimmed by 0 bases and 4 bases, with 10 bases remaining between them. The CDR3 covers 14 residues. DNA for the CDR3: TGTGCCTGGAGTGTAGAGGGATGGAATCAGCCCCAGCATTTT. As protein: CAWSVEGWNQPQHF.

This chain connects TRBV27 to TRBJ1-2; 7 nucleotides line up with TRBD1. Germline V CDR1 and CDR2: MNHEY, SMNVEV (reference sequence). The CDR3 has 16 residues. Trimming removed 5 bases from V and 4 bases from J; junction bases left unmatched: 13. CDR3 amino acids: CASSTKGQTKTYGYTF. CDR3 nucleotides: TGTGCCAGCAGTACAAAGGGACAGACAAAAACCTATGGCTACACCTTC.

This clone was detected a few times. The rearrangement joins TRBV29-1 to TRBJ2-5, with TRBD1 identical over 8 bases. Germline V gives CDR1 SQVTM, CDR2 ANQGSEA. The CDR3 contains 13 residues. The junction had 5 bases not matched to a gene; V was cut back by 5 bases and J by 3 bases. CDR3 bases: TGCAGCGTTAAGCACAGGGGGGAAGAGACCCAGTACTTC. Its protein product is CSVKHRGEETQYF.